This TCR beta chain was recovered during a study of hypomethylating agent response in myelodysplastic syndrome (dated by TCRdb to the early 2020s). A note on the overall study: The hypomethylating agent given was azacitidine in about 70% of the 11 patients and decitabine in 3 of 11 patients. Of the myelodysplastic syndrome patients in the cohort, nine or ten were male and 2 were female. Patients had a mean age of approximately 72 +/- 6.3 years, and a diploid cytogenetic profile was the most common. TET2 mutation was identified most frequently, being present in about 50% of the 11 patients. Six or seven patients had a response of complete response or hematologic improvement, and roughly five patients did not respond. Response was defined as complete response or hematologic improvement, and patients who met neither criterion were classified as non-responders.

Library generation was performed with the immunoSEQ multiplex PCR assay. Survey resolution was used, with two replicates of approximately 200 ng each, totaling around 400 ng of DNA per sample. The hsTCRB kit detected rearranged TCRB sequences in genomic DNA using multiplex PCR primers targeting V and J genes. The first PCR used the QIAGEN Multiplex PCR Kit for about 32 cycles to amplify the CDR3 region. Sample barcodes and Illumina adapters were attached to each replicate during a second PCR lasting roughly 8 cycles. Pooled libraries were quantified using a QuantStudio 6 and the KAPA library quantification kit. Roughly 14 pM of pooled libraries went onto an Illumina MiSeq for sequencing, using single-end reads of 156 cycles plus an index read of 15 cycles. Processing in the source paper ran as follows. Of some 170,000 unique clonotypes, around 1.5% were flagged by VDJdb annotation as previously reported viral-epitope-specific clonotypes. Raw reads were processed into normalized, annotated TCRB repertoires with the immunoSEQ Data Assistant and immunoSEQ Analyzer. Clonotypes were analyzed with BioAnalyzer and version 0.6.5 of the immunarch R package. Every repertoire was downsampled to the clone count of the smallest repertoire before richness was estimated. Clonotypes were classified as expanded, contracted or novel by Fisher's exact tests, with novel defined as zero frequency before treatment. Significantly changed CDR3 beta sequences were clustered with GLIPH2 using simulation_depth=1000 and kmer_min_depth=3, and CDR3s shorter than five residues were excluded. TCRdb carries this immuneACCESS record with in-frame sequences only. Its versions omit some clonotypes, under half of them owing to an unresolved V gene in the studies checked, with the rest unexplained. D and trimming come from the DNA, and the V and J calls and clone size come from that table. This sample is represented by a few thousand clones; roughly 82% of them were singletons. Under 30% of the sample belongs to the ten largest clones.

The CDR3 has 13 amino acids, counting the end cysteine and phenylalanine. The kept DNA is CDR3 alone, 39 bases in frame from the first base. Taken from the germline V gene, the CDR1 and CDR2 loops are SGDLS and YYNGEE. V and J lose 4 bases and 6 bases, and a span of 13 bases separates them. For this clone: Its antigen remains undetermined. One base away there is no much larger clone; base qualities are not given.

Points the paper makes about the study in general: Only roughly twelve patients were analyzed, so the study cohort was small. After hypomethylating agent treatment, no significant change in richness, rarefaction diversity or clonality was seen, either across all patients or within response groups. The healthy control donors were not matched in age to the MDS patients, and this mismatch could have affected the comparison between MDS and healthy donors. Responders more often showed novel clonotypes emerging, while non-responders displayed more contracted clonotypes after treatment. A possible recognition of novel MDS antigens by the shared GLIPH2 clusters was not confirmed and needs experimental validation.

T-cell subsets were not sorted, and bulk bone marrow was analyzed instead. Bone marrow from some 10 myelodysplastic syndrome patients was immunosequenced for TCR beta CDR3 regions before and after hypomethylating agent therapy. For longitudinal repertoire tracking, a baseline bone marrow plus two to three bone marrows at different post-treatment timepoints were contributed by each patient. Genomic DNA was extracted from whole bone marrow, and quality was checked by TapeStation, NanoDrop OneC and PicoGreen assays. The chain was built from TRBV9 and TRBJ1-1, with the D gene too uncertain to name. Sequenced here: bone marrow, sampled before or after starting hypomethylating agent treatment for myelodysplastic syndrome (not recorded which). This clonotype was obtained from a human donor with myelodysplastic syndrome. The nucleotides read TGTGCCAGCAGCTCTAGGGAGGGATCTGAAGCTTTCTTT. This is translated as CASSSREGSEAFF.